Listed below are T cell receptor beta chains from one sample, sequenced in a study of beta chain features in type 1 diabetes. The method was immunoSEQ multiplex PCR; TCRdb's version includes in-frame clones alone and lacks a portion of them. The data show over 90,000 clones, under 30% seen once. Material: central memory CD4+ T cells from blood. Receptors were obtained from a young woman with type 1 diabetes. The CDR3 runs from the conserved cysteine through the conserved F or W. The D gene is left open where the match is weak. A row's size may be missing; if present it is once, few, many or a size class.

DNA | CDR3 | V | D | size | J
TGTGCCAGCAGCCCAGTAGCGGGCTTCCCTTCGGATACGCAGTATTTT | CASSPVAGFPSDTQYF | TRBV7-2 | TRBD2 | few | TRBJ2-3
TGTGCCAGCAGCCCCCCAGGGCGTGACATTCAGTACTTC | CASSPPGRDIQYF | TRBV7-2 | . | few | TRBJ2-4
TGCAGCGTTGACGAGGGTGGCGGCTACACCTTC | CSVDEGGGYTF | TRBV29-1 | . | few | TRBJ1-2
TGTGCCAGCAGTTACTCCGACAGGGGGACCACTGAAGCTTTCTTT | CASSYSDRGTTEAFF | TRBV6-5 | TRBD1 | . | TRBJ1-1
TGTGCCAGCAGCCTCCGGGACAGGCCTTCTGGGGCCAACGTCCTGACTTTC | CASSLRDRPSGANVLTF | TRBV5-4 | TRBD1 | . | TRBJ2-6
TGTGCCAGCAGCTTAGCTATAGGGGACTCCTACGAGCAGTACTTC | CASSLAIGDSYEQYF | TRBV11-2 | . | . | TRBJ2-7
TGTGCCAGCAATAGGAGGTCCAGCTCCTACAATGAGCAGTTCTTC | CASNRRSSSYNEQFF | TRBV2 | . | few | TRBJ2-1
TGTGCCAGCAGCCCCAGCGGACCCTACGAGCAGTACTTC | CASSPSGPYEQYF | TRBV4-2 | . | few | TRBJ2-7
TGTGCCAGCAGCCCAGCGGGAGGATGGCCAGATACGCAGTATTTT | CASSPAGGWPDTQYF | TRBV7-6 | TRBD2 | . | TRBJ2-3
TGTGCCTGGAGCGGTATTGATGCAGGCAAAAACATTCAGTACTTC | CAWSGIDAGKNIQYF | TRBV30 | . | . | TRBJ2-4
TGTGCCAGCAGCCCCCAGGGGAATACGCAGTATTTT | CASSPQGNTQYF | TRBV7-9 | . | few | TRBJ2-3
TGCAGAGCGGCCCGGGGGAATGAGCAGTTCTTC | CRAARGNEQFF | TRBV20-1 | . | few | TRBJ2-1
TGTGCCAGTAACGCGTCGCCGGGGGGAGGCTACACCTTC | CASNASPGGGYTF | TRBV19 | . | . | TRBJ1-2
TGCAGCGTTGAAGATACTAGCGGGAGCTACAATGAGCAGTTCTTC | CSVEDTSGSYNEQFF | TRBV29-1 | TRBD2 | few | TRBJ2-1
TGTGCCAGCAGTTTATCGTGGACAGCCCATGGCTACACCTTC | CASSLSWTAHGYTF | TRBV27 | . | few | TRBJ1-2
TGTGCCAGTACCCGGACAGGGTACAACACTGAAGCTTTCTTT | CASTRTGYNTEAFF | TRBV19 | TRBD1 | . | TRBJ1-1
TGTGCCATCAGTGAGCCCCCGAGTTCTGGGGCCAACGTCCTGACTTTC | CAISEPPSSGANVLTF | TRBV10-3 | . | few | TRBJ2-6
TGTGCCAGTCAGGGGGATGGCAATCAGCCCCAGCATTTT | CASQGDGNQPQHF | TRBV19 | TRBD1 | few | TRBJ1-5
TGTGCCAGCAGCCTGACAGGGGCCAGGGAGACCCAGTACTTC | CASSLTGARETQYF | TRBV5-6 | TRBD1 | . | TRBJ2-5
TGTGCCAGCAGCCGGGAGGGCCAGGACAATGAGCAGTTCTTC | CASSREGQDNEQFF | TRBV5-4 | TRBD2 | . | TRBJ2-1
TGCGCCAGCAGCTTACAGACAGCGAACACCGGGGAGCTGTTTTTT | CASSLQTANTGELFF | TRBV5-1 | . | . | TRBJ2-2
TGCGCCAGCAGCTTAAATCGACAGGGCCCATATGGCTACACCTTC | CASSLNRQGPYGYTF | TRBV5-1 | TRBD1 | few | TRBJ1-2
TGTGCCAGCTCACCACGACAGGGCGCCGGGGAGACCCAGTACTTC | CASSPRQGAGETQYF | TRBV18 | TRBD1 | . | TRBJ2-5
TGTGCCAGTAGTATCAGGGGAGACTGGGAAGCTTTCTTT | CASSIRGDWEAFF | TRBV19 | . | . | TRBJ1-1
TGTGCCAGCAGCCTCGGGACAGGAGAGACCCAGTACTTC | CASSLGTGETQYF | TRBV5-4 | TRBD1 | few | TRBJ2-5
TGTGCCTGGAGTGTACAGTATGGCTACACCTTC | CAWSVQYGYTF | TRBV30 | . | few | TRBJ1-2
TGCGCCAGCAGCTTGGAACTAACCAAAAACATTCAGTACTTC | CASSLELTKNIQYF | TRBV5-1 | . | . | TRBJ2-4
TGTGCCAGCGGAGACTATGGCTACACCTTC | CASGDYGYTF | TRBV5-5 | . | . | TRBJ1-2
TGTGCTAGTGGTTTGGGGGGCCCGAACACTGAAGCTTTCTTT | CASGLGGPNTEAFF | TRBV12-5 | . | once | TRBJ1-1
TGTGCCATCAGTAAAGACAGGAACACTGAAGCTTTCTTT | CAISKDRNTEAFF | TRBV10-3 | . | few | TRBJ1-1
TGTGCCAGCAGTCTCCCCACTAGCGGGAGGTCCTGGCAGTACTTC | CASSLPTSGRSWQYF | TRBV28 | TRBD2 | . | TRBJ2-7
TGCGCCAGCAGCTTGACAGGAGTTTTGGAGACCCAGTACTTC | CASSLTGVLETQYF | TRBV5-1 | . | few | TRBJ2-5
TGTGCCAGCAGCTTGAGGCTGCCACAGGGGGCAGGAGCTTTCTTT | CASSLRLPQGAGAFF | TRBV7-2 | TRBD1 | few | TRBJ1-1
TGTGCCAGCAGGCCCGTGGGTGCGGGAGGGCCGAGCTCCTACGAGCAGTACTTC | CASRPVGAGGPSSYEQYF | TRBV27 | TRBD2 | . | TRBJ2-7
TGTGCCAGCAGTTACGGTGTGGGAGTTGAAGCTTTCTTT | CASSYGVGVEAFF | TRBV6-5 | . | few | TRBJ1-1
TGTGCCATCAGTGATGGTCTACCGGTCAGGGAGACCCAGTACTTC | CAISDGLPVRETQYF | TRBV10-3 | . | many | TRBJ2-5
TGCAGCGTCCCGGGGGGGTGGACAACTAATGAAAAACTGTTTTTT | CSVPGGWTTNEKLFF | TRBV29-1 | . | . | TRBJ1-4
TGTGCCAGCAGCCCCCCAGGCACAGATACGCAGTATTTT | CASSPPGTDTQYF | TRBV11-2 | . | few | TRBJ2-3
TGCGCCAGCAGCCGCGGGACAGTCGCCAAAAACATTCAGTACTTC | CASSRGTVAKNIQYF | TRBV5-1 | . | few | TRBJ2-4
TGTGCCAGCAGTCGAGACAGGGACACCGGGGAGCTGTTTTTT | CASSRDRDTGELFF | TRBV6-5 | TRBD1 | . | TRBJ2-2
TGTGCCAGCAGCTTAAGTCTCGGGGGGAACATACAAGAGACCCAGTACTTC | CASSLSLGGNIQETQYF | TRBV11-2 | TRBD2 | . | TRBJ2-5
TGTGCCAGCAGCTCCAGGGGGCTTGGCTATGGCTACACCTTC | CASSSRGLGYGYTF | TRBV28 | TRBD1 | . | TRBJ1-2
TGTGCCAGCGGTAACATCGAGGTCCACACCATATATTTT | CASGNIEVHTIYF | TRBV6-5 | . | . | TRBJ1-3
TGTGCCAGCAGGACACAGGGGGAAGGAACTGAAGCTTTCTTT | CASRTQGEGTEAFF | TRBV6-1 | TRBD1 | once | TRBJ1-1
TGTGCCAGCAGCCAAGCGCGACAGCACACTGAAGCTTTCTTT | CASSQARQHTEAFF | TRBV14 | . | . | TRBJ1-1
TGTGCCAGCAGGATACAGGGTGGGGGGAACACTGAAGCTTTCTTT | CASRIQGGGNTEAFF | TRBV5-6 | . | once | TRBJ1-1
TGTGCCAGCAGCCGAGGGGGACCAACGTCATCCGCCGGGGAGCTGTTTTTT | CASSRGGPTSSAGELFF | TRBV7-2 | . | few | TRBJ2-2
TGCAGCACAGCGGGGGCAGGGGGTAGCGCTTTCTTT | CSTAGAGGSAFF | TRBV29-1 | TRBD1 | few | TRBJ1-1
TGTGCCAGCAGTTACTGGGACACCAACACCGGGGAGCTGTTTTTT | CASSYWDTNTGELFF | TRBV6-5 | . | few | TRBJ2-2
TGTGCCAGCAGTGAAGCGCTGAACCCAGGGGGGTATGGCTACACCTTC | CASSEALNPGGYGYTF | TRBV6-1 | TRBD1 | few | TRBJ1-2
TGCGCCAGCAGCCTTTCCGGGACAGGGGGCCAAGAGACCCAGTACTTC | CASSLSGTGGQETQYF | TRBV5-1 | TRBD1 | . | TRBJ2-5
TGTGCCAGCAGCTTAGCCAACCTTGGACAGGGGGCTTACACCTTC | CASSLANLGQGAYTF | TRBV7-2 | TRBD1 | few | TRBJ1-2
TGTGCCAGCAGCTTGGACAGATTGAACAATCAGCCCCAGCATTTT | CASSLDRLNNQPQHF | TRBV5-6 | . | few | TRBJ1-5
TGTGCCAGCAGCTTCGGGGCAGGGGACACTGAAGCTTTCTTT | CASSFGAGDTEAFF | TRBV7-9 | . | few | TRBJ1-1
TGTGCCAGCAGTCCCCTCCTCGGGACAGGGGCCCAAGCTAACTATGGCTACACCTTC | CASSPLLGTGAQANYGYTF | TRBV27 | TRBD1 | . | TRBJ1-2